These T cell receptor beta chains were read from a single sample in a study of shared clonotypes between healthy human individuals. Sequencing used immunoSEQ multiplex PCR; TCRdb keeps in-frame clones, though not all of them. In the table there are hundreds of thousands of clones, 75% to 85% of which are singletons. The sequenced sample was PBMCs. The receptors derive from a woman between 40 and 50 years old in good health. Some clones in this sample may be carry-over from other donors' samples. CDR3s include the opening cysteine and the closing phenylalanine or tryptophan. The D gene is left open where the match is weak. Expanded clones get a size class; other rows say once, few or many, or leave the size out.

j_call clone_size v_call d_call cdr3_aa cdr3_nt
TRBJ2-1 . TRBV27 . CASSLGGGHNEQFF TGTGCCAGCAGTCTTGGAGGGGGCCATAATGAGCAGTTCTTC
TRBJ1-1 . TRBV29-1 TRBD1 CSVEDGTGGAFF TGCAGCGTTGAAGACGGGACAGGGGGTGCTTTCTTT
TRBJ2-7 . TRBV13 TRBD2 CASSSRLAGAMSEQYF TGTGCCAGCAGCTCCCGACTAGCGGGAGCCATGAGCGAGCAGTACTTC
TRBJ1-2 once TRBV27 . CASSLSISYGYTF TGTGCCAGCAGTTTATCGATCTCCTATGGCTACACCTTC
TRBJ2-5 . TRBV30 . CAWNRGKETQYF TGTGCCTGGAACCGCGGGAAAGAGACCCAGTACTTC
TRBJ2-5 . TRBV5-1 . CASSLVAPTGETQYF TGCGCCAGCAGCTTGGTAGCACCAACGGGGGAGACCCAGTACTTC
TRBJ1-5 few TRBV6-4 . CASWTQPQHF TGTGCCAGCTGGACTCAGCCCCAGCATTTT
TRBJ1-2 once TRBV4-2 . CASSQERSYGYTF TGTGCCAGCAGCCAAGAAAGGTCCTATGGCTACACCTTC
TRBJ1-5 . TRBV30 . CAWSGGILSNQPQHF TGTGCCTGGAGTGGTGGGATACTGAGCAATCAGCCCCAGCATTTT
TRBJ2-1 . TRBV5-6 . CASSLLRETNEQFF TGTGCCAGCAGCTTGTTACGAGAGACTAATGAGCAGTTCTTC
TRBJ2-7 many TRBV7-2 TRBD1 CASRTRQGGEQYF TGTGCCAGCAGAACCAGACAGGGGGGCGAGCAGTACTTC
TRBJ2-2 . TRBV9 . CASSVGGASAGELFF TGTGCCAGCAGCGTCGGGGGTGCGAGTGCCGGGGAGCTGTTTTTT
TRBJ1-1 . TRBV5-8 TRBD1 CASSRLTGAGTEAFF TGTGCCAGCAGCCGCTTGACAGGGGCGGGCACTGAAGCTTTCTTT
TRBJ1-4 . TRBV6-1 TRBD1 CASSGDRGATNEKLFF TGTGCCAGCAGTGGGGACAGGGGGGCAACTAATGAAAAACTGTTTTTT
TRBJ2-2 . TRBV7-8 . CASSYSGYLRTGELFF TGTGCCAGCAGTTATAGCGGTTACCTGCGGACCGGGGAGCTGTTTTTT
TRBJ2-3 . TRBV7-3 . CASSLKRTDTQYF TGTGCCAGCAGCTTAAAACGCACAGATACGCAGTATTTT
TRBJ1-4 . TRBV15 . CATSSWTAFEKLFF TGTGCCACCAGCAGCTGGACGGCTTTTGAAAAACTGTTTTTT
TRBJ2-5 . TRBV27 TRBD2 CASRPAGAAETQYF TGTGCCAGCAGGCCAGCGGGAGCTGCAGAGACCCAGTACTTC
TRBJ2-2 . TRBV4-3 . CASSQGGSSANTGELFF TGCGCCAGCAGCCAAGGAGGGAGTTCCGCGAACACCGGGGAGCTGTTTTTT
TRBJ2-1 . TRBV27 TRBD2 CASSLGLAGDTYNEQFF TGTGCCAGCAGTTTAGGACTAGCGGGAGACACCTACAATGAGCAGTTCTTC
TRBJ2-1 . TRBV18 TRBD2 CASSRGTSGRGDNEQFF TGTGCCAGCTCACGCGGGACTAGCGGGAGAGGCGACAATGAGCAGTTCTTC
TRBJ2-1 . TRBV7-9 TRBD2 CATTSIAGGINEQFF TGTGCCACCACTTCGATAGCGGGAGGAATAAATGAGCAGTTCTTC
TRBJ2-1 . TRBV7-5 . CARSLVGGPNEQFF TGTGCCAGAAGCTTAGTTGGGGGGCCCAATGAGCAGTTCTTC
TRBJ2-2 . TRBV2 TRBD2 CASRTLAGKTGELFF TGTGCCAGCAGGACACTAGCGGGAAAAACCGGGGAGCTGTTTTTT
TRBJ2-7 . TRBV2 TRBD2 CASSWTSGTGEQYF TGTGCCAGCTCGTGGACTAGCGGGACTGGCGAGCAGTACTTC
TRBJ1-5 . TRBV10-1 TRBD1 CASSLDRDQPQHF TGCGCCAGCAGTTTGGACAGGGATCAGCCCCAGCATTTT
TRBJ2-2 . TRBV7-2 . CASSRDSRGGELFF TGTGCCAGCAGCAGGGACTCAAGAGGCGGGGAGCTGTTTTTT
TRBJ2-1 . TRBV7-2 TRBD2 CASSLSTSGVANEQFF TGTGCCAGCAGCTTATCGACTAGCGGGGTGGCAAATGAGCAGTTCTTC
TRBJ2-1 few TRBV30 TRBD2 CAWSVWASRTSGRFQGEQFF TGTGCCTGGAGTGTATGGGCAAGCCGGACTAGCGGGAGGTTTCAGGGCGAGCAGTTCTTC
TRBJ2-1 . TRBV7-6 . CASSLILSNEQFF TGTGCCAGCAGCTTAATTTTGTCGAATGAGCAGTTCTTC
TRBJ1-1 . TRBV5-1 . CASSLALGNTEAFF TGCGCCAGCAGCTTGGCCCTGGGGAACACTGAAGCTTTCTTT